This TCR beta chain was captured by sequencing in a study of Ad26.COV2.S vaccination and SARS-CoV-2 variants. Study-level background: Within the COV1001 Ad26.COV2.S trial arm, the donor was enrolled.

Germline trimming cut 5 bases from V and 3 bases from J; bases unmatched to any gene: 3. The CDR3 extends over 13 amino acids. CDR1 is SGHVS, CDR2 FNYEAQ, per germline. About this clone itself: The antigen remains unidentified.

Study findings and constraints: Placebo recipients and vaccine recipients were similar in non-spike TCR breadth.

The treatment is: 15 to 20 received Ad26.COV2.S at low or high dose, single or two shots; about 5 received placebo; per-sample allocation not given. The investigators took samples on day 63 after the first vaccine or placebo injection. Clones were read by immunoSEQ multiplex PCR, and TCRdb kept only the in-frame ones, dropping some. The data contain around 350,000 clones, approximately 81% of them singletons. The TCR comes from a person between 18 and 60 years old who received the Ad26.COV2.S COVID-19 vaccine or a placebo. The V gene is TRBV7-6, the J gene TRBJ1-2; 7 bases match TRBD1. Sequencing used peripheral blood, obtained in a trial of Ad26.COV2.S vaccine versus placebo. CDR3 sequence reads: CASSPGTDYGYTF. CDR3 DNA: TGTGCCAGCAGCCCCGGGACAGACTATGGCTACACCTTC. The whole variable domain, filled in from reference TRBV7-6 and TRBJ1-2, reads GAGVSQSPRYKVTKRGQDVALRCDPISGHVSLYWYRQALGQGPEFLTYFNYEAQQDKSGLPNDRFSAERPEGSISTLTIQRTEQRDSAMYRCASSPGTDYGYTFGSGTRLTVV.